This TCR beta chain originates from a study of response to subunit inactivated influenza vaccine. Each CDR3 protein gets one entry after TCRdb re-called the RT-PCR reads with MiXCR. In the table there are under 850,000 distinct CDR3 sequences, approximately 18% of which are singletons. This CDR3 is 15 amino acids long. With 6 bases clipped from V and 9 bases from J, the junction kept 10 bases outside the gene matches. The chain is built from TRBV12-3 or TRBV12-4 and TRBJ1-6, with 8 bases aligning to TRBD1. The receptor was derived from a man aged 50-59 years who received an inactivated influenza vaccine. The material sequenced was PBMCs from blood, taken more than 4 days after vaccination. In DNA form, the CDR3 reads TGTGCCAGCAGCCCGGACAGGGCCTTTGTTTCACCCCTCCACTTT. This gives the protein CASSPDRAFVSPLHF.